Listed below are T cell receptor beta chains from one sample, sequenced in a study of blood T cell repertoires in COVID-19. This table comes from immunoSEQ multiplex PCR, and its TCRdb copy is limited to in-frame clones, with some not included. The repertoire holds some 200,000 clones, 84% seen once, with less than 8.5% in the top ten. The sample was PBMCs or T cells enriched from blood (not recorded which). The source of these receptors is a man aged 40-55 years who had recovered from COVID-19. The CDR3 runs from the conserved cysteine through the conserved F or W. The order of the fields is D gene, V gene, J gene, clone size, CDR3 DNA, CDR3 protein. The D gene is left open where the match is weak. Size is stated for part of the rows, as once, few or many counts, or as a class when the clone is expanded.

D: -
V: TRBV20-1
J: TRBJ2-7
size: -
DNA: TGCAGTGCTAGTAAGAAGAGCTACGAGCAGTACTTC
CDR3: CSASKKSYEQYF

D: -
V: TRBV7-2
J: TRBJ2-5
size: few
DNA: TGTGCCAGCAGCTTATTCGTCTCTGGAGGAGAGACCCAGTACTTC
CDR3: CASSLFVSGGETQYF

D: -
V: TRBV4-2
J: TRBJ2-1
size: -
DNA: TGTGCCAGCAGCCAAGACAGGGCTAACAATGAGCAGTTCTTC
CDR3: CASSQDRANNEQFF

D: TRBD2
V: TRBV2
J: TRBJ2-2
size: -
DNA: TGTGCCAGCAGGGGACTAGCGGGGGTTACCGGGGAGCTGTTTTTT
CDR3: CASRGLAGVTGELFF

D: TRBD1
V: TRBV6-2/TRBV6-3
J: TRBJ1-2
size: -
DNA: TGTGCCAGCAGTTACTCGGACAGGGTTGGAGGCTACACCTTC
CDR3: CASSYSDRVGGYTF

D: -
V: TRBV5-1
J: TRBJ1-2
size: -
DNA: TGCGCCAGCAGCTTGGATGTAGAAGGCTACACCTTC
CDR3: CASSLDVEGYTF

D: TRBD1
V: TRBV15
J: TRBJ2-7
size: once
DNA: TGTGCCACCAGCCCCGACCGGGACAGGGGGTCCTACGAGCAGTACTTC
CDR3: CATSPDRDRGSYEQYF

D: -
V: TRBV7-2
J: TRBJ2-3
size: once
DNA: TGTGCCAGCAGTTTTACAGCCCCCCCAGATACGCAGTATTTT
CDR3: CASSFTAPPDTQYF

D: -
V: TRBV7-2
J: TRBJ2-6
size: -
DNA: TGTGCCAGCAGCTCTAGCCCTGGGGCCAACGTCCTGACTTTC
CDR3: CASSSSPGANVLTF

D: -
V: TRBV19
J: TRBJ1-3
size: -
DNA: TGTGCCAGTACCCCGGGATACTCTGGAAACACCATATATTTT
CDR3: CASTPGYSGNTIYF

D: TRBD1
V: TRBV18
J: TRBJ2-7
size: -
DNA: TGTGCCAGCTCACCACCGGACAGGTCCTACGAGCAGTACTTC
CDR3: CASSPPDRSYEQYF

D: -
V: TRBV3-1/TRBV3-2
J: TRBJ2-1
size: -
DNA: TGTGCCAGCAGCCAATCGGGGGACAATGAGCAGTTCTTC
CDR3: CASSQSGDNEQFF

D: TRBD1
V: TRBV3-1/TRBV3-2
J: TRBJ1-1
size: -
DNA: TGTGCCAGCAGCCAAGGGGGAGACAGGGGGCAAGGACCCTTCTTT
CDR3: CASSQGGDRGQGPFF

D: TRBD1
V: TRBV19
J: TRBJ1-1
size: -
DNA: TGTGCCAGTAGTATAAACAGGGGGCGGACTGAAGCTTTCTTT
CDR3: CASSINRGRTEAFF

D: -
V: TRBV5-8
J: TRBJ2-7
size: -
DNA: TGTGCCAGCAGGTCCTATTGGTGTAGGGGCTGCGAGCAGTACTTC
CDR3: CASRSYWCRGCEQYF

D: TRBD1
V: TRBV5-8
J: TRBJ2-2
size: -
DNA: TGTGCCAGCAGCCGACAGGGTCCCAACACCGGGGAGCTGTTTTTT
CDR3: CASSRQGPNTGELFF